Presented here are 29 T cell receptor beta chains from one specimen sequenced in a study of spatial heterogeneity in lung cancer. Their antigens are not known. Time point defined: sample taken at primary tumor resection. TCRdb passed the 5' RACE reads through MiXCR, listing each CDR3 protein once. The repertoire has more than 15,000 distinct CDR3 sequences, more than 5% of them found once; the top ten carry 6.8%. Notes on the study in general: In tumors, expanded intratumoral alpha and beta TCR counts tracked mutation counts.

Sequences were derived from lung tumor tissue, sampled at surgery. Source of these receptors: a male donor with early-stage non-small cell lung cancer.

Comments on this clonotype: Because this beta chain is a stray read in a library intended to capture alpha chains, its abundance should not be given much weight. The CDR3: CSVDGAGTHEQYF. CDR3 DNA: TGCAGCGTTGATGGGGCAGGGACCCACGAGCAGTACTTC. The chain joins TRBV29-1 to TRBJ2-7; D possibly uses TRBD1 or TRBD2 (5 bases each). The germline gives CDR1 SQVTM, CDR2 ANQGSEA. The CDR3 has 13 amino acids. Trimming took off 3 bases at V and 5 bases at J, with 14 bases between the two ends.

The sample holds many counts of this clonotype. For a library built for alpha chains, this beta chain is a stray read; little rests on its size. This rearrangement joins TRBV29-1 to TRBJ1-2; a weak D match, TRBD1 (5 bases). The germline gives CDR1 SQVTM, CDR2 ANQGSEA. This CDR3 is 14 amino acids long. The V end was cut by 7 bases, the J end by 0 bases, with 15 bases between. The CDR3: CSAGDGGTNYGYTF. The CDR3, as DNA: TGCAGCGCCGGGGACGGTGGGACTAACTATGGCTACACCTTC.

By sample fraction, this clonotype is medium-sized (0.01 to 0.1%). Found in a library prepared for alpha chains, this beta chain is an off-target read, and its abundance has little meaning. The rearrangement links TRBV12-5 to TRBJ2-1, with 8 bases identical to TRBD1. V lost 4 bases to trimming and J lost 3 bases; unmatched junction nucleotides: 5. The CDR3 sequence is 15 residues long. Germline V lookup: CDR1 LGHNT, CDR2 FRNRAP. For the CDR3, the DNA is TGTGCTAGTGGTTCCGGGACAGGTTACTACAATGAGCAGTTCTTC. This gives the protein CASGSGTGYYNEQFF.

This clonotype was counted ten times or more. A library made for alpha chains picked up this beta chain off target, so its size means little. J is TRBJ2-7 and V is TRBV29-1; 8 positions match TRBD2. V lost 7 bases to trimming and J lost 3 bases; unmatched junction nucleotides: 11. This CDR3 has 14 residues. Germline assignment: CDR1 SQVTM and CDR2 ANQGSEA. The chain's CDR3 is CSALGGVTLYEQYF. The CDR3 nucleotides are TGCAGCGCTCTCGGGGGGGTTACCCTCTACGAGCAGTACTTC.

In its sample, this clonotype was seen many times. For a library built for alpha chains, this beta chain is a stray read; little rests on its size. The J gene is TRBJ2-7, the V gene TRBV3-1, with 7 bases identical to TRBD1. CDR1 LGHDT and CDR2 YNNKEL come from the germline V gene (reference sequence). The CDR3 is 13 amino acids. With 8 bases clipped from V and 6 bases from J, the junction kept 10 bases outside the gene matches. CDR3 in DNA: TGTGCCAGCGGGATTAACAGGGGTGCCGAGCAGTACTTC. Amino acid sequence: CASGINRGAEQYF.

At least ten counts were recorded for this clonotype. This beta chain appears as a stray read in a library generated for alpha chains; its size is not informative. The rearrangement uses TRBV30 and TRBJ1-5, with 8 positions matching TRBD1. This CDR3 has 15 amino acids. The V gene's germline CDR1 is GTSNPN and CDR2 SVGIG (reference sequence). V lost 0 bases to trimming and J lost 2 bases; unmatched junction nucleotides: 3. CDR3 loop: CAWSVTGVGNQPQHF. The CDR3 DNA follows: TGTGCCTGGAGTGTGACAGGGGTTGGCAATCAGCCCCAGCATTTT.

This clonotype was recorded many times. The library was designed around alpha chains, so this beta chain is a stray read whose abundance carries little weight. The chain has TRBV29-1 and TRBJ1-5, with a tentative D call TRBD1 (6 bases). The V gene lost 6 bases and the J gene lost 6 bases, with 15 bases spanning the gap. The germline V gene encodes CDR1 SQVTM and CDR2 ANQGSEA. The CDR3 covers 13 residues. The CDR3 nucleotides read TGCAGCGTGGGGGCAGGTGGGGGTCAGCCCCAGCATTTT. Translated, it gives CSVGAGGGQPQHF. Complete variable domain (other parts from reference TRBV29-1 and TRBJ1-5): SAVISQKPSRDICQRGTSLTIQCQVDSQVTMMFWYRQQPGQSLTLIATANQGSEATYESGFVIDKFPISRPNLTFSTLTVSNMSPEDSSIYLCSVGAGGGQPQHFGDGTRLSIL.

This clonotype was picked up many times. Little can be read into the size of this beta chain, an off-target read in a library designed for alpha chains. The rearrangement joins TRBV5-1 to TRBJ1-6; D gene unclear. The CDR3 totals 14 residues. Trimming removed 0 bases at V and 10 bases at J, with 11 bases between. The germline V gene encodes CDR1 SGHRS and CDR2 YFSETQ. CDR3 residues: CASSLGGVESPLHF. The CDR3 DNA is TGCGCCAGCAGCTTGGGGGGAGTCGAATCACCCCTCCACTTT.

This clonotype showed up many times. Little can be read into the size of this beta chain, an off-target read in a library designed for alpha chains. CDR3 region: CSARNAGTGPYEQYF. The CDR3 nucleotides are TGCAGTGCTAGAAATGCCGGGACAGGCCCCTACGAGCAGTACTTC. The V gene is TRBV20-1, the J gene TRBJ2-7; the match to TRBD1 covers 8 bases. CDR1 and CDR2 (germline): DFQATT, SNEGSKA (reference sequence). The CDR3 runs to 15 residues. The J segment lost 2 bases and the V segment lost 2 bases, leaving 8 bases of the junction unmatched.

This clonotype has a count of ten or more. The size of this beta chain means little, since it is a stray read in a library made for alpha chains. The chain carries TRBV11-2 and TRBJ1-2; 8 bases agree with TRBD1. There are 17 residues in the CDR3. Looked up from germline, CDR1 is SGHAT and CDR2 is FQNNGV. V lost 0 bases, J lost 3 bases, and 9 bases stayed unmatched. The CDR3 sequence: CASSLDPRGLEDYGYTF. The CDR3 nucleotides read TGTGCCAGCAGCTTAGATCCCAGGGGGCTTGAAGACTATGGCTACACCTTC.

This clonotype came up many times. This beta chain appears as a stray read in a library generated for alpha chains; its size is not informative. The V call is TRBV5-1, the J call TRBJ2-3, with 8 positions matching TRBD1. In germline, CDR1 is SGHRS, CDR2 YFSETQ. The CDR3 is 16 residues long. The J segment lost 4 bases and the V segment lost 0 bases, leaving 7 bases of the junction unmatched. CDR3 in amino acids: CASSLDGQGQADTQYF. CDR3 bases: TGCGCCAGCAGCTTGGACGGACAGGGACAGGCAGATACGCAGTATTTT.

Worth noting for this clonotype: This beta chain is off target for a library built for alpha chains, so its abundance means little. The V gene is TRBV29-1, the J gene TRBJ2-3; D not certain. The CDR3 is 14 residues long. Looked up from germline, CDR1 is SQVTM and CDR2 is ANQGSEA. The V end lost 5 bases, the J end lost 6 bases, and 18 bases lay between the germline ends. The CDR3 sequence is CSVHKAPRSDTQYF. CDR3 DNA sequence: TGCAGCGTTCATAAGGCACCCCGGAGTGATACGCAGTATTTT.

This clonotype was recorded many times. This beta chain lies outside the target of a library built for alpha chains; its clone size means little. The chain employs TRBV11-2 and TRBJ2-2, with 7 bases matching TRBD2. In germline, CDR1 is SGHAT, CDR2 FQNNGV. The junction had 10 bases not matched to a gene; V was cut back by 5 bases and J by 1 base. The CDR3 has 17 residues. Here the CDR3 reads CASSRATGTMNTGELFF. The DNA for the CDR3 is TGTGCCAGCAGCCGCGCGACCGGGACTATGAACACCGGGGAGCTGTTTTTT.

This clonotype showed up just a few times. This beta chain is a stray read from a library made for alpha chains; its abundance is not meaningful. This chain joins TRBV7-6 and TRBJ2-3; 12 bases are a match to TRBD2. The CDR3 contains 16 residues. V shed 7 bases, J shed 3 bases, and the junction held 8 bases outside the gene matches. Germline CDR1 SGHVS, CDR2 FNYEAQ. In DNA form, the CDR3 reads TGTGCCAGCACCACCCGAACTAGCGGGAGGACAGATACGCAGTATTTT. Its protein product is CASTTRTSGRTDTQYF.

Concerning this clonotype itself: A library made for alpha chains picked up this beta chain off target, so its size means little. V is TRBV11-1 and J is TRBJ2-7, with D possibly matching TRBD1 (5 bases). The CDR3 covers 12 residues. The V gene lost 5 bases and the J gene lost 3 bases, with 8 bases spanning the gap. Germline-derived CDR1 and CDR2 are SGHAT and FQDESV (reference sequence). The DNA of the CDR3 is TGTGCCAGCAGCAGAACAGGCTACGAGCAGTACTTC. Its translation is CASSRTGYEQYF.

This clonotype was recorded a few times. This beta chain came through as a stray read in a library set up for alpha chains, and its size says little. CDR3 nucleotides: TGCAGTGCTAGGTCCGGGACTAGCTACGTCGAGCAGTACTTC. Translating gives CSARSGTSYVEQYF. The chain combines TRBV20-1 with TRBJ2-7; 9 nucleotides agree with TRBD2. Germline lookup yields CDR1 DFQATT and CDR2 SNEGSKA (reference sequence). Trimming took 3 bases from V and 6 from J; bases not matched to a gene: 9. The length of the CDR3 is 14 residues.

This clonotype was detected ten times or more. This beta chain turned up in a library designed for alpha chains; as an off-target read, its abundance says little. The rearrangement uses TRBV28 and TRBJ2-5, with D possibly TRBD1 on 5 matching bases. Germline CDR1 and CDR2: MDHEN and SYDVKM. Trimming removed 2 bases from V and 6 bases from J, with 7 bases in between. The CDR3 length is 12 residues. The DNA for the CDR3 is TGTGCCAGCAGTTTACCAGGGAAGACCCAGTACTTC. This codes for CASSLPGKTQYF.

Ten or more counts support this clonotype. This beta chain is an unintended read in a library built for alpha chains; its size means little. The CDR3 region is CASSVEPLQETQYF. CDR3 sequence (DNA): TGTGCCAGCAGCGTTGAGCCTCTCCAAGAGACCCAGTACTTC. The chain couples TRBV28 to TRBJ2-5, with D uncertain. CDR3 length: 14 residues. Germline loops: CDR1 MDHEN, CDR2 SYDVKM. Trimming took 6 bases from V and 1 from J, leaving 12 bases between them.

This clonotype was seen at least ten times. Within a library made for alpha chains, this beta chain is off target, and its count is uninformative. The gene calls are TRBV28 and TRBJ2-5, with 10 nucleotides matching TRBD1. V shed 5 bases, J shed 2 bases, and the junction held 5 bases outside the gene matches. The CDR3 runs 15 residues. Germline V gene lookup returns CDR1 MDHEN and CDR2 SYDVKM. CDR3 in amino acids: CASSPGTGVQETQYF. The CDR3 nucleotides read TGTGCCAGCAGTCCCGGGACAGGGGTACAAGAGACCCAGTACTTC. Variable domain in full (rest from reference TRBV28 and TRBJ2-5): DVKVTQSSRYLVKRTGEKVFLECVQDMDHENMFWYRQDPGLGLRLIYFSYDVKMKEKGDIPEGYSVSREKKERFSLILESASTNQTSMYLCASSPGTGVQETQYFGPGTRLLVL.

Within the sample, this clonotype is medium-sized (0.01 to 0.1%). Since it is a stray read in a library aimed at alpha chains, this beta chain has a size that is not meaningful. The chain uses TRBV20-1 and TRBJ1-5; tentatively, D is TRBD1 (5 bases). The length of the CDR3 is 13 residues. V shed 3 bases and J shed 3 bases, with 9 bases lying between them. Germline V lookup: CDR1 DFQATT, CDR2 SNEGSKA (reference sequence). CDR3 nucleotides: TGCAGTGCTAGCGCAGGGTACAATCAGCCCCAGCATTTT. Protein product: CSASAGYNQPQHF.

This clonotype has at least ten counts. This beta chain appears as a stray read in a library generated for alpha chains; its size is not informative. This rearrangement joins TRBV5-1 to TRBJ2-2, with TRBD1 as a possible D gene (5 bases). Between the trimmed V and J ends, which lost 2 bases and 3 bases, there was a span of 11 bases. The CDR3 loop spans 15 amino acids. Germline assignment: CDR1 SGHRS and CDR2 YFSETQ. CDR3 protein: CASSLGHQYTGELFF. The DNA for the CDR3 is TGCGCCAGCAGCTTAGGACACCAATACACCGGGGAGCTGTTTTTT.

This clonotype was seen a few times. This beta chain appears as a stray read in a library generated for alpha chains; its size is not informative. The V call is TRBV18, the J call TRBJ2-7, with D possibly matching TRBD2 (6 bases). Germline CDR1 and CDR2: KGHSH and LQKENI. The CDR3 is 13 residues long. Trimming shortened V by 3 bases and J by 4 bases, and 10 bases separated the two germline ends. CDR3 amino acids: CASSPQGGYEQYF. The CDR3 DNA is TGTGCCAGCTCACCCCAGGGAGGATACGAGCAGTACTTC.

This clonotype was seen ten or more times. As an off-target read in a library built for alpha chains, this beta chain has a frequency of little significance. V is TRBV24-1 and J is TRBJ2-7; TRBD1 is a possible D gene (6 bases). The germline CDR1 and CDR2 sequences are KGHDR and SFDVKD. CDR3 size: 13 residues. Trimming shortened V by 3 bases and J by 7 bases, and 12 bases separated the two germline ends. The CDR3 DNA follows: TGTGCCACCAGTGATCCAGGGGAAGGTGAGCAGTACTTC. Its protein is CATSDPGEGEQYF.

A word on this clonotype: With the library built for alpha chains, this beta chain is off target and its frequency is not meaningful. J is TRBJ2-7 and V is TRBV11-2; D ambiguous. CDR1 and CDR2 from the germline V gene are SGHAT and FQNNGV. This CDR3 is built from 14 residues. The ends were cut back, 5 bases at V and 1 base at J, with 12 bases in the middle. CDR3 sequence reads: CASSPPDHSYEQYF. In nucleotides, the CDR3 is TGTGCCAGCAGCCCCCCGGACCATTCCTACGAGCAGTACTTC. Using reference TRBV11-2 and TRBJ2-7 for the parts outside the CDR3, the full variable domain is EAGVAQSPRYKIIEKRQSVAFWCNPISGHATLYWYQQILGQGPKLLIQFQNNGVVDDSQLPKDRFSAERLKGVDSTLKIQPAKLEDSAVYLCASSPPDHSYEQYFGPGTRLTVT.

A remark on this clonotype: The library was designed around alpha chains, so this beta chain is a stray read whose abundance carries little weight. The gene calls are TRBV7-9 and TRBJ1-6, with TRBD1 matching 8 bases. This CDR3 is built from 15 residues. Germline values: CDR1 SEHNR, CDR2 FQNEAQ (reference sequence). The trim removed 4 bases at V and 9 bases at J, leaving 8 bases unmatched. CDR3: CASSSTQGVSSPLHF. DNA for the CDR3: TGTGCCAGCAGCTCCACACAGGGGGTCTCTTCACCCCTCCACTTT.

The sample holds many counts of this clonotype. As an off-target read in a library built for alpha chains, this beta chain has a frequency of little significance. This chain uses TRBV20-1 with TRBJ2-2; no clear D gene. The V end lost 5 bases, the J end lost 0 bases, and 7 bases lay between the germline ends. The CDR3 contains 13 residues. The V gene's germline CDR1 is DFQATT and CDR2 SNEGSKA (reference sequence). The CDR3 sequence: CSASKTNTGELFF. In DNA, the CDR3 is TGCAGTGCTTCCAAAACGAACACCGGGGAGCTGTTTTTT.

This clonotype was observed at least ten times. A library prepared for alpha chains yielded this beta chain as an off-target read; its size is of little meaning. This chain uses TRBV5-1 with TRBJ2-2; unclear D gene. The germline V gene has CDR1 SGHRS and CDR2 YFSETQ. The CDR3 has 14 amino acids. V gave up 1 base and J gave up 4 bases, with 8 bases separating them. The CDR3 loop reads CASSLSPTTGELFF. CDR3 in DNA: TGCGCCAGCAGCTTGAGCCCCACCACCGGGGAGCTGTTTTTT.

This clonotype was picked up many times. For a library built for alpha chains, this beta chain is a stray read; little rests on its size. The chain joins TRBV6-6 to TRBJ2-1; TRBD2 matches at 7 bases. The junction had 12 bases not matched to a gene; V was cut back by 6 bases and J by 4 bases. Per the germline V gene, CDR1 is MNHNY and CDR2 is SVGAGI (reference sequence). The CDR3 is 16 residues long. This chain's CDR3 is CASRSTVAGSYNEQFF. CDR3 bases: TGTGCCAGCAGGAGTACTGTAGCGGGTTCTTACAATGAGCAGTTCTTC.

This clonotype was observed at least ten times. This beta chain is off target for a library built for alpha chains, so its abundance means little. V and J are TRBV7-9 and TRBJ2-7, with D tentatively TRBD2 (6 bases). The length of the CDR3 is 12 residues. The germline V gene encodes CDR1 SEHNR and CDR2 FQNEAQ (reference sequence). Trimming took off 1 base at V and 6 bases at J, with 7 bases between the two ends. The CDR3, as DNA: TGTGCCAGCAGCTTAGTCGGGAGCGAGCAGTACTTC. It yields the protein CASSLVGSEQYF.